This T cell receptor (beta chain) was sequenced for a study of control samples from healthy donors and cancer patients. V lost 5 bases to trimming and J lost 2 bases, with 12 bases between them. Germline CDR1 reads SGHVS; CDR2 reads FQNEAQ. The CDR3 is 15 residues long. The table came from immunoSEQ multiplex PCR; TCRdb's copy has only in-frame clones and leaves some out. Found here are about 190,000 clones; the top ten clones hold less than 2.5%. Source material: blood. The TCR was taken from a woman between 25 and 40 years old in good health. The chain uses TRBV7-8 and TRBJ1-4, with D perhaps TRBD1 (6 bases). Here the CDR3 reads CASSRYTGTNEKLFF. The CDR3 coding sequence is TGTGCCAGCAGCCGGTATACAGGGACTAATGAAAAACTGTTTTTT.